The next 21 T cell receptor beta chains were all read from a single sample in a study of cytomegalovirus exposure and HLA in healthy donors. Amplification used 60 Vbeta primers and 13 Jbeta primers. Assay used: immunoSEQ multiplex PCR; TCRdb lists only in-frame clones, some missing. The profile shows roughly 120,000 clones, 8.5% to 10% of them singletons. Sequencing was carried out using PBMCs. These receptors were taken from a middle-aged man in good health and CMV-seronegative.

CDR3 residues: CASSDNRDSLFLHGYTF. As DNA, the CDR3 is TGTGCCAGCAGTGATAATAGGGACAGCCTATTTCTCCATGGCTACACCTTC. The chain uses TRBV6-1 and TRBJ1-2, with 7 bases identical to TRBD1. CDR3 size: 17 residues. V was pared by 3 bases and J by 6 bases, with 16 bases of the junction left unmatched. The germline V gene has CDR1 MNHNS and CDR2 SASEGT.

This clone was observed a handful of times. V gene TRBV9 combines with J gene TRBJ2-5, with D uncertain. Gene TRBJ2-7 matches the end of the DNA better, so the J call may be wrong. The CDR3 spans 14 residues. The germline V gene encodes CDR1 SGDLS and CDR2 YYNGEE. The CDR3 DNA follows: TGTGCCAGCAGCGTAGGCCTAACCCCCTACGAGCAGTACTTC. Encoded protein: CASSVGLTPYEQYF.

There are many counts of this clone. The chain's CDR3 is CASSETRNEQFF. DNA for the CDR3: TGTGCCAGCAGTGAAACTAGAAATGAGCAGTTCTTC. The chain uses TRBV6-1 and TRBJ2-1, with a weak D call TRBD2 (5 bases). V was shortened by 2 bases and J by 7 bases, with 6 bases between the two germline ends. The CDR3 contains 12 residues. CDR1 and CDR2 (germline): MNHNS, SASEGT.

This clone came up many times. The rearrangement joins TRBV6-1 to TRBJ2-7, with D possibly being TRBD2 (6 bases). CDR1 and CDR2 from the germline V gene are MNHNS and SASEGT. The CDR3 consists of 15 residues. Trimming removed 6 bases from V and 2 bases from J, with 17 bases in between. This CDR3 is CASSVLKEGAYEQYF. The DNA of the CDR3 is TGTGCCAGCAGCGTATTAAAGGAGGGAGCCTACGAGCAGTACTTC.

J is TRBJ2-7 and V is TRBV2, with D unresolved. CDR1 SNHLY and CDR2 FYNNEI come from the germline V gene. V lost 3 bases and J 1 base, leaving 7 bases between the germline ends. The length of the CDR3 is 13 residues. In DNA, the CDR3 is TGTGCCAGCAGTGAGGTAGAGTCCTACGAGCAGTACTTC. As protein: CASSEVESYEQYF.

The chain employs TRBV10-3 and TRBJ2-7; 10 nucleotides agree with TRBD1. Germline loops: CDR1 ENHRY, CDR2 SYGVKD. J gave up 8 bases and V 2 bases, and 6 bases lay outside the gene matches. The CDR3 sequence is 14 residues long. Here the CDR3 reads CAISETDRGRKQYF. The CDR3 bases are TGTGCCATCAGTGAGACTGACAGGGGGCGCAAGCAGTACTTC.

The chain joins TRBV5-4 to TRBJ2-1, with D hard to call. Trimming stripped 4 bases from V and 2 bases from J, with 13 bases between. CDR3 length equals 15 residues. Germline V gives CDR1 SGHNT, CDR2 YYREEE (reference sequence). The CDR3 loop reads CASSPWASPYNEQFF. For the CDR3, the DNA is TGTGCCAGCAGCCCGTGGGCGAGTCCCTACAATGAGCAGTTCTTC.

The rearrangement uses TRBV7-9 and TRBJ1-3; unclear D gene. This CDR3 contains 18 residues. Germline V gene sequence: CDR1 SEHNR, CDR2 FQNEAQ (reference sequence). V was trimmed by 5 bases and J by 0 bases, leaving 20 bases between them. The CDR3 nucleotides are TGTGCCAGCAGCCCGTTAGTGACGCGGTGGAACTCTGGAAACACCATATATTTT. Its translation: CASSPLVTRWNSGNTIYF.

The chain uses TRBV18 and TRBJ1-4, with a weak D call TRBD1 (6 bases). Germline V gene data show CDR1 as KGHSH and CDR2 as LQKENI. The CDR3 extends over 14 amino acids. Trimming left V 6 bases short and J 6 bases short, with 14 bases between. DNA of the CDR3: TGTGCCAGCTCCCTAGGACAGAGGGATGAAAAACTGTTTTTT. As protein: CASSLGQRDEKLFF.

The chain employs TRBV6-1 and TRBJ1-3; TRBD1 is a possible D gene (5 bases). This CDR3 is 15 amino acids long. The V and J ends lost 5 bases and 0 bases respectively, with 11 bases between them. The germline V gene encodes CDR1 MNHNS and CDR2 SASEGT. As DNA, the CDR3 is TGTGCCAGCAGTTCCCAGACAGACTCTGGAAACACCATATATTTT. Translating gives CASSSQTDSGNTIYF.

The chain combines TRBV10-3 with TRBJ2-5; TRBD2 is a possible D gene (6 bases). Deletions cut 11 bases from V and 4 bases from J, with 11 bases between. CDR1 and CDR2 from the germline V gene are ENHRY and SYGVKD. CDR3 length equals 11 residues. The CDR3 DNA reads as TGTGCCGTCGGGAGCCCAGAGACCCAGTACTTC. It is translated as CAVGSPETQYF.

The CDR3 loop reads CASSHPQGMSTGELFF. The CDR3 nucleotides read TGCGCCAGCAGCCACCCCCAGGGGATGAGCACCGGGGAGCTGTTTTTT. This chain connects TRBV4-1 to TRBJ2-2, with D possibly matching TRBD1 (6 bases). The CDR3 covers 16 residues. Per germline, CDR1 MGHRA and CDR2 YSYEKL. The V end was cut by 3 bases, the J end by 4 bases, with 15 bases between.

The gene calls are TRBV7-2 and TRBJ1-2; tentatively, D is TRBD1 (5 bases). The germline V gene encodes CDR1 SGHTA and CDR2 FQGNSA. This CDR3 is built from 13 residues. V was cut by 5 bases and J by 3 bases, with 10 bases left in between. In nucleotides, the CDR3 is TGTGCCAGCAGCCCGGACACAGACTATGGCTACACCTTC. The encoded protein is CASSPDTDYGYTF.

In this sample, this clone turned up a few times. The genes are TRBV9 and TRBJ2-1; D gene unclear. V lost 1 base, J lost 2 bases, and 7 bases lay in between. Looked up from germline, CDR1 is SGDLS and CDR2 is YYNGEE. There are 14 residues in the CDR3. CDR3 region: CASSVLATYNEQFF. The CDR3 DNA reads as TGTGCCAGCAGCGTACTCGCGACCTACAATGAGCAGTTCTTC.

This sequence joins TRBV7-2 and TRBJ2-3; 8 bases agree with TRBD2. Unmatched junction bases numbered 6, after V lost 5 bases and J lost 5 bases. CDR1 is SGHTA, CDR2 FQGNSA, per germline. The CDR3 length is 14 residues. The CDR3 DNA reads TGTGCCAGCAGCGTTAGCGGGGCCAGAGATACGCAGTATTTT. Translating it yields CASSVSGARDTQYF.

This clone turned up a few times. The chain joins TRBV9 to TRBJ1-4, with a weak D call TRBD1 (5 bases). CDR3 length equals 15 residues. The ends were cut back, 4 bases at V and 8 bases at J, with 18 bases in the middle. Germline V gives CDR1 SGDLS, CDR2 YYNGEE. The CDR3 loop is CASSPSRARGEKLFF. CDR3 sequence (DNA): TGTGCCAGCAGCCCTTCCAGGGCCCGGGGGGAAAAACTGTTTTTT.

The CDR3 spells CASSPQGNGYTF. The CDR3 DNA reads TGCGCCAGCAGCCCACAGGGGAATGGCTACACCTTC. The chain couples TRBV5-1 to TRBJ1-2, with 7 nucleotides matching TRBD1. Germline assignment: CDR1 SGHRS and CDR2 YFSETQ. V lost 4 bases and J lost 6; bases outside the gene matches: 3. The CDR3 totals 12 residues.

This clone was observed a handful of times. J is TRBJ1-4 and V is TRBV6-5; no firm D call. Trimming cost V 8 bases and J 0 bases, with 10 bases left between them. Germline CDR1 and CDR2: MNHEY and SVGAGI. The CDR3 length is 14 residues. CDR3 region: CASGDGATNEKLFF. CDR3 bases: TGTGCCAGCGGAGACGGTGCAACTAATGAAAAACTGTTTTTT.

This sequence joins TRBV19 and TRBJ2-7; 10 bases line up with TRBD1. The CDR3 totals 15 residues. The germline V gene has CDR1 LNHDA and CDR2 SQIVND (reference sequence). The V gene end was trimmed by 4 bases and the J gene end by 5 bases; junction bases not matched to a gene: 8. In DNA, the CDR3 is TGTGCCAGTAGTACCCTGACAGGGGGCAGGAACGAGCAGTACTTC. It encodes CASSTLTGGRNEQYF.

This clone was seen more than once but under ten times. This chain links TRBV6-5 with TRBJ2-3; 12 bases align to TRBD2. V shed 5 bases and J 4 bases; nucleotides not matched to a gene: 4. This CDR3 has 15 residues. The germline CDR1 and CDR2 sequences are MNHEY and SVGAGI. Here the CDR3 reads CASSGLAGSSDTQYF. CDR3 sequence (DNA): TGTGCCAGCAGTGGACTAGCGGGGAGTTCAGATACGCAGTATTTT.

This clone was found a few times. The chain employs TRBV6-5 and TRBJ2-7; D unresolved. The CDR3 runs to 13 residues. V was pared by 6 bases and J by 2 bases, with 11 bases between. Germline loops: CDR1 MNHEY, CDR2 SVGAGI. In DNA form, the CDR3 reads TGTGCCAGCAGGCCGACACAAACCTACGAGCAGTACTTC. This sequence encodes CASRPTQTYEQYF.